A single sample is the source of the 17 T cell receptor beta chains below, sequenced in a study of shared clonotypes between healthy human individuals. Profiling relied on immunoSEQ multiplex PCR, and the TCRdb table lists in-frame clones only, not all of them. The sample carries 110,000 or so clones, 68% recorded once. The sample taken for sequencing was memory CD8+ T cells sorted from blood. The subset denotes: CD45RO+ cells pooled with CCR7-negative TemRA cells. The receptor set was obtained from a woman aged 30 to 39 in good health.

The chain combines TRBV5-6 with TRBJ2-7; D is possibly TRBD1 (5 bases). Trimming took off 1 base at V and 0 bases at J, with 8 bases between the two ends. The CDR3 runs to 14 residues. The germline CDR1 and CDR2 sequences are SGHDT and YYEEEE. CDR3 residues: CASSLKGSSYEQYF. The CDR3 region has the DNA TGTGCCAGCAGCTTGAAGGGGTCCTCCTACGAGCAGTACTTC.

This chain links TRBV27 with TRBJ2-2; no clear D gene. V lost 1 base, J lost 3 bases, and 12 bases lay in between. Germline V gene sequence: CDR1 MNHEY, CDR2 SMNVEV (reference sequence). The CDR3 has 16 amino acids. The CDR3 DNA is TGTGCCAGCAGTTTATTGCTACCGCAGGACACCGGGGAGCTGTTTTTT. This sequence encodes CASSLLLPQDTGELFF.

The chain couples TRBV29-1 to TRBJ2-1, with 10 positions matching TRBD1. Germline CDR1 reads SQVTM; CDR2 reads ANQGSEA. The CDR3 runs 13 residues. The trim removed 7 bases at V and 7 bases at J, leaving 7 bases unmatched. The CDR3 sequence: CSGGTGEGNEQFF. Here the CDR3 DNA reads TGCAGCGGAGGGACAGGGGAAGGGAATGAGCAGTTCTTC.

This clone turned up a few times. This chain links TRBV25-1 with TRBJ2-7; 9 nucleotides align to TRBD1. J gave up 2 bases and V 4 bases, and 9 bases lay outside the gene matches. Germline values: CDR1 MGHDK, CDR2 SYGVNS. The CDR3 is 16 amino acids. CDR3 amino acids: CASSGSGQGMTYEQYF. The CDR3 DNA reads as TGTGCCAGCAGTGGGTCCGGACAGGGGATGACCTACGAGCAGTACTTC.

A few counts support this clone. The V and J genes are TRBV2 and TRBJ2-7, with a tentative D call TRBD1 (6 bases). Germline CDR1 SNHLY, CDR2 FYNNEI. This CDR3 has 14 amino acids. With 6 bases removed from V and 5 bases from J, the gap between germline ends came to 17 bases. The CDR3 nucleotides read TGTGCCAGCAGCAGGGACAATGGGGCCCACGAGCAGTACTTC. Translating gives CASSRDNGAHEQYF.

This clone was counted many times. The rearrangement uses TRBV19 and TRBJ2-7; 10 bases line up with TRBD2. The CDR3 contains 15 residues. Looked up from germline, CDR1 is LNHDA and CDR2 is SQIVND (reference sequence). V lost 4 bases and J lost 5; bases outside the gene matches: 8. The CDR3 spells CASSTLAGETHEQYF. The DNA of the CDR3 is TGTGCCAGTAGTACCCTAGCGGGAGAGACGCACGAGCAGTACTTC.

At least ten counts were recorded for this clone. The V gene is TRBV5-1, the J gene TRBJ1-1; the match to TRBD1 covers 8 bases. The CDR3 has 14 residues. After removal of 4 bases from V and 4 bases from J, the junction contained 6 bases not matched to a gene. Per the germline V gene, CDR1 is SGHRS and CDR2 is YFSETQ. CDR3 sequence: CASSTETGVTEAFF. CDR3 nucleotides: TGCGCCAGCAGCACAGAGACAGGGGTCACTGAAGCTTTCTTT.

The J gene is TRBJ2-2, the V gene TRBV11-2; 10 nucleotides agree with TRBD1. V was pared by 7 bases and J by 7 bases, with 9 bases of the junction left unmatched. Germline CDR1 SGHAT, CDR2 FQNNGV. The CDR3 spans 15 residues. The CDR3 protein is CASTTRTGGFGELFF. The CDR3 coding sequence is TGTGCCAGCACCACTCGGACAGGGGGTTTCGGGGAGCTGTTTTTT.

This clone is a singleton in its sample. The chain carries TRBV9 and TRBJ2-5; TRBD1 might be the D (6 bases). Trimming removed 4 bases from V and 2 bases from J, with 18 bases in between. This CDR3 has 16 residues. Germline V gene lookup returns CDR1 SGDLS and CDR2 YYNGEE. In DNA form, the CDR3 reads TGTGCCAGCAGCCCAACACCGACAGGTCCGCAAGAGACCCAGTACTTC. Protein product: CASSPTPTGPQETQYF.

The count of this clone is one. J is TRBJ2-1 and V is TRBV7-8, with D unclear. Trimming removed 5 bases at V and 8 bases at J, with 13 bases between. The germline CDR1 and CDR2 sequences are SGHVS and FQNEAQ. This CDR3 comprises 13 residues. The CDR3 DNA reads as TGTGCCAGCAGCGTAGTATCAATGGATGAGCAGTTCTTC. Translation gives CASSVVSMDEQFF.

The chain employs TRBV4-2 and TRBJ1-1; a weak D match, TRBD1 (6 bases). Germline-derived CDR1 and CDR2 are LGHNA and YNFKEQ. The CDR3 extends over 16 amino acids. V lost 2 bases, J lost 5 bases, and 18 bases lay in between. DNA for the CDR3: TGTGCCAGCAGCCAAACCAGGGGCAGTGGTGGGACTGAAGCTTTCTTT. Its translation: CASSQTRGSGGTEAFF.

V gene TRBV7-2 combines with J gene TRBJ2-7, with 9 bases matching TRBD2. With 5 bases clipped from V and 2 bases from J, the junction kept 10 bases outside the gene matches. Germline-derived CDR1 and CDR2 are SGHTA and FQGNSA. The CDR3 consists of 16 residues. CDR3 coding DNA: TGTGCCAGCAGCCAAGGTGCGGGAGGGAGAGCCTACGAGCAGTACTTC. It yields the protein CASSQGAGGRAYEQYF.

This clone appeared a few times. The rearrangement joins TRBV9 to TRBJ2-1, with 13 bases that match TRBD2. With 3 bases clipped from V and 5 bases from J, the junction kept 5 bases outside the gene matches. The CDR3 spans 16 residues. CDR1 SGDLS and CDR2 YYNGEE come from the germline V gene. CDR3 residues: CASSAWTSGSDNEQFF. The CDR3 DNA sequence: TGTGCCAGCAGCGCGTGGACTAGCGGGAGTGACAATGAGCAGTTCTTC.

Ten or more counts support this clone. The CDR3 DNA sequence: TGTGCCAGCAGCCTCGGGACCCTAAGCGTCTACACCTTC. Protein: CASSLGTLSVYTF. The rearrangement uses TRBV6-4 and TRBJ1-2, with D perhaps TRBD1 (5 bases). CDR1 and CDR2 from the germline V gene are MRHNA and SNTAGT. Trimming removed 6 bases from V and 10 bases from J, with 18 bases in between. CDR3 length: 13 residues.

This clone occurred many times. The rearrangement uses TRBV6-1 and TRBJ2-1, with D unresolved. Germline CDR1 is MNHNS and CDR2 is SASEGT. The CDR3 extends over 11 amino acids. Trimming took off 5 bases at V and 10 bases at J, with 9 bases between the two ends. CDR3 loop: CASSNFGEQFF. CDR3 in DNA: TGTGCCAGCAGTAATTTTGGGGAGCAGTTCTTC.

The chain combines TRBV7-9 with TRBJ1-4; TRBD1 matches 7 bases. CDR3 length equals 15 residues. V was clipped by 7 bases and J by 10 bases; unmatched bases: 15. Germline V gene lookup returns CDR1 SEHNR and CDR2 FQNEAQ (reference sequence). The CDR3 reads CASMGIRQGGGKLFF. In DNA form, the CDR3 reads TGTGCCAGCATGGGGATTCGACAGGGTGGAGGAAAACTGTTTTTT.

This rearrangement joins TRBV11-2 to TRBJ1-6, with unresolved D. This CDR3 contains 16 residues. Looked up from germline, CDR1 is SGHAT and CDR2 is FQNNGV. V lost 5 bases to trimming and J lost 8 bases, with 19 bases between them. The CDR3 DNA reads as TGTGCCAGCAGCCCACCTGGAATAAGGGTTGATTCACCCCTCCACTTT. Translated, it gives CASSPPGIRVDSPLHF.